The 3 T cell receptor beta chains reported below all come from one sample, sequenced in a study of early T cells in non-severe SARS-CoV-2 infection. MiXCR, applied by TCRdb to the 5' RACE reads, yields one record per CDR3 protein. Of around 70,000 distinct CDR3 sequences listed, roughly an eighth are singletons. The sample was whole blood. The source is an adult who was a healthcare worker with PCR-confirmed SARS-CoV-2 infection or an uninfected control (not recorded which).

The table lists this clonotype with many counts. This chain connects TRBV28 to TRBJ1-5; the D gene is possibly TRBD1 (5 bases). CDR3 length: 18 amino acids. V lost 1 base to trimming and J lost 2 bases, with 18 bases between them. Germline values: CDR1 MDHEN, CDR2 SYDVKM. The CDR3 protein is CASSLSDMSTTGNQPQHF. The CDR3 bases are TGTGCCAGCAGTTTATCGGACATGTCAACCACCGGCAATCAGCCCCAGCATTTT.

Ten or more counts support this clonotype. The chain is built from TRBV27 and TRBJ2-5; perhaps TRBD2 as D (6 bases). Looked up from germline, CDR1 is MNHEY and CDR2 is SMNVEV (reference sequence). The CDR3 is made up of 14 amino acids. Between the trimmed V and J ends, which lost 5 bases and 1 base, there was a span of 11 bases. CDR3 loop: CASSPGSPQETQYF. The CDR3 region has the DNA TGTGCCAGCAGTCCCGGGAGCCCCCAAGAGACCCAGTACTTC.

This clonotype was seen repeatedly, ten times or more. The V and J genes are TRBV29-1 and TRBJ2-5; D may correspond to TRBD1 or TRBD2 (5 bases each). The germline CDR1 and CDR2 sequences are SQVTM and ANQGSEA. With 4 bases removed from V and 4 bases from J, the gap between germline ends came to 16 bases. The CDR3 runs 14 residues. The CDR3 nucleotides are TGCAGCGTTGGGGAGAGGGGCGAGTTAGAGACCCAGTACTTC. Residues: CSVGERGELETQYF.